Listed below are T cell receptor beta chains from one sample, sequenced in a study of blood T cell repertoires in COVID-19. TCRdb keeps only in-frame clones here, not all; method: immunoSEQ multiplex PCR. The table includes more than 65,000 clones, about four fifths detected once. Sequencing input: peripheral blood. Receptor source: a human donor in a cohort sampled during active COVID-19. Each CDR3 is given with its conserved first and last residue. The order of the fields is clone size, J gene, V gene, D gene, CDR3 DNA, CDR3 protein. D genes are given only for firm matches. Size tells how often a clone was seen (once, few, many) or the class of an expanded clone, and some rows leave it out.

few | TRBJ2-3 | TRBV18 | . | TGTGCCAGCTCACCGGGCGGGCAGGGGATCACAGATACGCAGTATTTT | CASSPGGQGITDTQYF
. | TRBJ1-1 | TRBV3-1/TRBV3-2 | TRBD1 | TGTGCCAGCAGCCAACGCACAGGGGGGAGGAACACTGAAGCTTTCTTT | CASSQRTGGRNTEAFF
. | TRBJ1-1 | TRBV12-5 | . | TGTGCTAGTGCCCCGGGAAGGATGAACACTGAAGCTTTCTTT | CASAPGRMNTEAFF
. | TRBJ1-1 | TRBV6-4 | . | TGTGCCAGCAGGATATGGGGGCCCACTGAAGCTTTCTTT | CASRIWGPTEAFF
. | TRBJ1-6 | TRBV6-5 | TRBD1 | TGTGCCAGCAGCCCCGGGACAGTAAATAATTCACCCCTCCACTTT | CASSPGTVNNSPLHF
. | TRBJ1-4 | TRBV5-8 | TRBD1 | TGTGCCAGCAGCTCCGGACAGGGGGCGCGAACTAATGAAAAACTGTTTTTT | CASSSGQGARTNEKLFF
. | TRBJ2-2 | TRBV6-5 | . | TGTGCCAGCAACCCCCAGGGGTACACCGGGGAGCTGTTTTTT | CASNPQGYTGELFF
few | TRBJ2-5 | TRBV7-3 | . | TGTGCCAGCAGCCTCGACTTGGGAGAGACCCAGTACTTC | CASSLDLGETQYF
. | TRBJ2-7 | TRBV5-8 | TRBD1 | TGTGCCAGCAGCTACGCCGGGACAGCGTACTACGAGCAGTACTTC | CASSYAGTAYYEQYF
once | TRBJ1-6 | TRBV27 | TRBD1 | TGTGCCAGCAGACCGGGACAGGGGGCAGGATCACCCCTCCACTTT | CASRPGQGAGSPLHF
. | TRBJ1-1 | TRBV5-1 | . | TGCGCCAGCAGCTTACAGGGAAGGAACACTGAAGCTTTCTTT | CASSLQGRNTEAFF
. | TRBJ2-7 | TRBV10-3 | . | TGTGCCATCAGTGAGTCCCGGGAGCAGTACTTC | CAISESREQYF
. | TRBJ2-6 | TRBV6-1 | . | TGTGCCAGCAGCGAAAGGGTAGGGGCCGGGGCCAACGTCCTGACTTTC | CASSERVGAGANVLTF
. | TRBJ2-3 | TRBV6-5 | . | TGTGCCAGCACGGATAGCGGCCTCACAGATACGCAGTATTTT | CASTDSGLTDTQYF
. | TRBJ1-4 | TRBV29-1 | . | TGCAGCGTTGCCCAGGGAGGAGAAAAACTGTTTTTT | CSVAQGGEKLFF
. | TRBJ2-7 | TRBV6-5 | . | TGTGCCAGCATTTTAATGTTCTACGAGCAGTACTTC | CASILMFYEQYF
. | TRBJ1-1 | TRBV9 | TRBD1 | TGTGCCAGCAGCGCCCCAGGGGGAGATCGGACTGAAGCTTTCTTT | CASSAPGGDRTEAFF
. | TRBJ2-2 | TRBV11-2 | TRBD1 | TGTGCCAGCAGCGGAGAGAACAGGGGCGAGAACACCGGGGAGCTGTTTTTT | CASSGENRGENTGELFF
. | TRBJ1-1 | TRBV7-9 | . | TGTGCCAGCAGTTATCAGGGAGGAACTGAAGCTTTCTTT | CASSYQGGTEAFF